This TCR beta chain comes out of a study of T cell responses to AZD1222 COVID-19 vaccine. Study-wide findings and caveats: Without day 14 samples, only post-peak T cell repertoires were studied. After two AZD1222 doses, spike-specific TCR breadth and depth rose versus day 0. Donors were chiefly white British, with a greater number of females, and clonal diversity was perhaps underestimated. Baseline seropositivity occurred in only a handful of AZD1222 recipients.

Turning to this clone: Antigen specificity is unknown.

Only in-frame clones appear in the TCRdb table, and some are missing; sequencing was by immunoSEQ multiplex PCR. Among just under 35,000 clones listed, approximately 86% were seen once. Trimming took 3 bases from V and 0 from J, leaving 11 bases between them. The CDR3 length is 14 residues. Germline CDR1 and CDR2: DFQATT and SNEGSKA (reference sequence). The source is an adult in good health. This specimen was peripheral blood, taken on day 0 of AZD1222 vaccination. The chain employs TRBV20-1 and TRBJ2-5; D is unresolved. This CDR3 is CSASTSAYQETQYF. CDR3 nucleotide sequence: TGCAGTGCTAGTACGTCAGCGTACCAAGAGACCCAGTACTTC.